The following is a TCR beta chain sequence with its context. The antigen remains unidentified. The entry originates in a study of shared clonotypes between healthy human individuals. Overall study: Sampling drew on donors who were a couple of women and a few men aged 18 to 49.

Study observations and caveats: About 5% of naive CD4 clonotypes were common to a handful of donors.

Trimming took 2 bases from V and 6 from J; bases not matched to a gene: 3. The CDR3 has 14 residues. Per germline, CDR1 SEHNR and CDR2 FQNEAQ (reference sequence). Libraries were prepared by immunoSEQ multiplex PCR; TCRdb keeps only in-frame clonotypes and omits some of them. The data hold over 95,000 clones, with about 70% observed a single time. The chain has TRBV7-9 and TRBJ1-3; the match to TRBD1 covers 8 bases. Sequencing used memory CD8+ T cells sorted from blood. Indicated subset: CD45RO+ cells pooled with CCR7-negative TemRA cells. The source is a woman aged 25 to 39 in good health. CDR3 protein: CASSLRQGANTIYF. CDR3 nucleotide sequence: TGTGCCAGCAGCTTACGCCAGGGGGCAAACACCATATATTTT.